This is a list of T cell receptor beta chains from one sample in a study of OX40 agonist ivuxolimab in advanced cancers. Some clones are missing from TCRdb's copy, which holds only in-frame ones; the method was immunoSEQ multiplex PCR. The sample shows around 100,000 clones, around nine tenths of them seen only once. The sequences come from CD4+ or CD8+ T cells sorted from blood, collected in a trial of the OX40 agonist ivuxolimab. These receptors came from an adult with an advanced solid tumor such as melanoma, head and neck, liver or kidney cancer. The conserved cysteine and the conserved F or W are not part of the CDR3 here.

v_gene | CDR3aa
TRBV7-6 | ASSPGQASYEQY
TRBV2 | ASSKDRSTDTQY
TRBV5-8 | ASSFQGYEQY
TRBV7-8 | ASTNSTRSNQPQH
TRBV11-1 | ASSSLASGAGELF
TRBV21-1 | ASSKGQGAGEAF
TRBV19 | ASSMGLGEQY
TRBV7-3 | ASSLRGTTDTQY
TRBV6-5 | ASSGPGQSPYEQY
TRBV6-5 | ASSYGEHSYEQY
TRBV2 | ASSERLWGTTNTGELF
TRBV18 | ASSTTVGDNEQF
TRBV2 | ASSEQILYGYT
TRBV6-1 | ASSENTGGTNEKLF
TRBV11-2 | ASSLSGHQGGEQY
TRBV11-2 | ASSLERRLGNTIY
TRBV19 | ASSSNQAGVGTDTQY
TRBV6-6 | ASSRQGFYEQY
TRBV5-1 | ASSSRLAFQGDTQY
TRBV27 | ASTLPGYT
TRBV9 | ASSVTGGSNQPQH
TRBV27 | ASSSIRGSGELF
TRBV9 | ASSKRQGLTDTQY
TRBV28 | ASSPSLGEETQY
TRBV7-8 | ASSSRDRMNTEAF
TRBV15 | ATSRGQGGTEAF
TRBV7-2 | ASSISSGVSYNEQF
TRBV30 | AWSKGEGGGYT
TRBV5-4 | ASSHRQSSRNTIY
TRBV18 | ASSPNTGREQY
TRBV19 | ASSTRRGEGGELF
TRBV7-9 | ASSLRGEGTYEQY
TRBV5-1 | ASSIGTGGGYGYT
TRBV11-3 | ASSPTGSSGELF
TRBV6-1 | ASSEAGPPDEQY
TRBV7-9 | ASRPSGQGVTYEQY
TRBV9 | ASSVVGGWGYT
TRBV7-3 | ASSLMYGGVNNEQF
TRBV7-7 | ASSPGPLTEAF
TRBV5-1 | ASISGGARMGNQPQH